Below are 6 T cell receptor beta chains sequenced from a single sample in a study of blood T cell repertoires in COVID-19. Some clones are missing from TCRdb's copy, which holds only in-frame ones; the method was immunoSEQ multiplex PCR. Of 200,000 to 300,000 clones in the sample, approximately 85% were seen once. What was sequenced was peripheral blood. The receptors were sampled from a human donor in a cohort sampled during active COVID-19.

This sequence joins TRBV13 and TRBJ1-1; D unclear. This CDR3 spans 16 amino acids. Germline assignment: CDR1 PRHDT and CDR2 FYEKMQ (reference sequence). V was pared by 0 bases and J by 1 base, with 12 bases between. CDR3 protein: CASSLGFSRQNTEAFF. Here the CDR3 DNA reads TGTGCCAGCAGCTTAGGGTTTTCGAGGCAGAACACTGAAGCTTTCTTT.

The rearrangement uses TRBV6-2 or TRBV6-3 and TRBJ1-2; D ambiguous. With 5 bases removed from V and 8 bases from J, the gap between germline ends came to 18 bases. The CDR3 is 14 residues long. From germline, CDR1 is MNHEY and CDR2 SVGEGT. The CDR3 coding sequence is TGTGCCAGCAGTCCGGGAATAGGCGTGGGGGGCTACACCTTC. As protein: CASSPGIGVGGYTF.

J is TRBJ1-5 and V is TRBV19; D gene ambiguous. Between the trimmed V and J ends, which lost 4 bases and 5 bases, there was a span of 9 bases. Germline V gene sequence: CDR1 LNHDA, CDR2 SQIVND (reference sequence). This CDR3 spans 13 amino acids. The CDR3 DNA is TGTGCCAGTAGTACCACTAGGGATCAGCCCCAGCATTTT. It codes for CASSTTRDQPQHF.

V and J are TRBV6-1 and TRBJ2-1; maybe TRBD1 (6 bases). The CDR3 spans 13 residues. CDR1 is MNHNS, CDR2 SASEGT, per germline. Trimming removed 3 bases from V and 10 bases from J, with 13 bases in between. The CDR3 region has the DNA TGTGCCAGCAGTGATTACAGGGACGGGGAGCAGTTCTTC. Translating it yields CASSDYRDGEQFF.

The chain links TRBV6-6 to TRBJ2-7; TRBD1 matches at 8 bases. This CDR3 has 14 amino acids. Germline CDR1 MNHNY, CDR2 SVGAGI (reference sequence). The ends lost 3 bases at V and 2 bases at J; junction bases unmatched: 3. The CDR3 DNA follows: TGTGCCAGCAGTTATGCGGGACAGGCCTACGAGCAGTACTTC. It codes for CASSYAGQAYEQYF.

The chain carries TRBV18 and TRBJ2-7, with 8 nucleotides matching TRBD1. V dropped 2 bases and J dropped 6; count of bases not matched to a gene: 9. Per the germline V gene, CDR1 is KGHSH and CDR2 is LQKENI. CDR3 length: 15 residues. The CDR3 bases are TGTGCCAGCTCACCATGGTCCGGTCAGGGGGCCGAGCAGTACTTC. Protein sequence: CASSPWSGQGAEQYF. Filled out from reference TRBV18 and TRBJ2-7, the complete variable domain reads NAGVMQNPRHLVRRRGQEARLRCSPMKGHSHVYWYRQLPEEGLKFMVYLQKENIIDESGMPKERFSAEFPKEGPSILRIQQVVRGDSAAYFCASSPWSGQGAEQYFGPGTRLTVT.